Listed here is a single TCR beta chain. Its target is not known. The sample comes from a study of cytomegalovirus exposure and HLA in healthy donors. Primers included in the PCR were 60 Vbeta and 13 Jbeta primers. Repertoires were generated with immunoSEQ multiplex PCR, while TCRdb's copy carries only in-frame clones and drops some. The sample lists some 32,000 clones, around nine tenths occurring once. Whole-study results and caveats: Researchers reported from a later analysis that most CMV-associated TCR beta chains appeared HLA-restricted.

This clonotype originated in a boy aged 5-17 years in good health and CMV-seronegative. The sequenced sample consisted of PBMCs.

CDR3 bases: TGTGCCAGCAGCTTAGCCGGACAGGAGCGCACCGGGGAGCTGTTTTTT. It specifies CASSLAGQERTGELFF. The chain employs TRBV7-3 and TRBJ2-2, with 7 bases that match TRBD1. Germline-derived CDR1 and CDR2 are SGHTA and FQGTGA. The CDR3 contains 16 residues. Trimming cost V 2 bases and J 4 bases; bases outside gene matches: 7. The variable domain in full, with the rest retrieved from reference TRBV7-3 and TRBJ2-2, is GAGVSQTPSNKVTEKGKYVELRCDPISGHTALYWYRQSLGQGPEFLIYFQGTGAADDSGLPNDRFFAVRPEGSVSTLKIQRTERGDSAVYLCASSLAGQERTGELFFGEGSRLTVL.